One and the same sample provided the 30 T cell receptor beta chains below, sequenced in a study of Graves' ophthalmopathy and Graves' hyperthyroidism. Amplifying from RNA transcripts, the study obtained TCR beta CDR3 regions. Second-round multiplex PCR came after first-round RT-PCR with HTBI primers. TCRdb reanalysed the multiplex PCR reads using MiXCR and keeps one entry per CDR3 protein. The repertoire includes around 40,000 distinct CDR3 sequences, over 40% of them detected once, and around 19% sits in the top ten. Sequenced sample: peripheral blood. The receptors originated from an adult man with Graves' ophthalmopathy.

This chain links TRBV10-3 with TRBJ2-2; D uncertain. CDR3 length: 13 amino acids. Germline values: CDR1 ENHRY, CDR2 SYGVKD. Deletions cut 6 bases from V and 2 bases from J, with 7 bases between. CDR3: CAISRGNTGELFF. In DNA form, the CDR3 reads TGTGCCATCAGCCGAGGTAACACCGGGGAGCTGTTTTTT.

This clonotype was counted many times. The chain joins TRBV3-1 to TRBJ2-1, with a possible D match to TRBD2 (6 bases). The CDR3 sequence is 13 residues long. The germline gives CDR1 LGHDT, CDR2 YNNKEL (reference sequence). The V and J ends lost 4 bases and 10 bases respectively, with 14 bases between them. The CDR3 DNA follows: TGTGCCAGCAGCCCCCCGGGTAGCGGCGAGCAGTTCTTC. This codes for CASSPPGSGEQFF.

There are many counts of this clonotype. This chain uses TRBV12-5 with TRBJ2-5; D is unresolved. Germline lookup yields CDR1 LGHNT and CDR2 FRNRAP. This CDR3 is 15 amino acids long. V dropped 6 bases and J dropped 5 bases, with 19 bases sitting between them. CDR3 protein: CASGYTVKGRETQYF. CDR3 sequence (DNA): TGTGCTAGTGGCTATACGGTGAAAGGCCGGGAGACCCAGTACTTC. Based on the CDR3 plus reference TRBV12-5 and TRBJ2-5, the full variable domain is DARVTQTPRHKVTEMGQEVTMRCQPILGHNTVFWYRQTMMQGLELLAYFRNRAPLDDSGMPKDRFSAEMPDATLATLKIQPSEPRDSAVYFCASGYTVKGRETQYFGPGTRLLVL.

The V and J genes are TRBV9 and TRBJ2-5; no clear D gene. From germline, CDR1 is SGDLS and CDR2 YYNGEE. Trimming removed 0 bases from V and 1 base from J, with 7 bases in between. The CDR3 extends over 14 amino acids. The CDR3 coding sequence is TGTGCCAGCAGCGTAGGGTGGTCCCAAGAGACCCAGTACTTC. Encoded protein: CASSVGWSQETQYF.

This rearrangement joins TRBV29-1 to TRBJ2-1, with a tentative D call TRBD2 (6 bases). Germline V lookup: CDR1 SQVTM, CDR2 ANQGSEA. Deletions cut 6 bases from V and 4 bases from J, with 16 bases between. There are 14 residues in the CDR3. CDR3 nucleotide sequence: TGCAGCGTCGGACCGGGGGATGGTTACAATGAGCAGTTCTTC. It yields the protein CSVGPGDGYNEQFF.

This sequence joins TRBV19 and TRBJ1-6, with D possibly TRBD1 on 5 matching bases. Per the germline V gene, CDR1 is LNHDA and CDR2 is SQIVND (reference sequence). V gave up 4 bases and J gave up 10 bases, with 14 bases separating them. The CDR3 sequence is 14 residues long. CDR3 region: CASSKQAGRSPLHF. In nucleotides, the CDR3 is TGTGCCAGTAGTAAACAGGCTGGAAGATCACCCCTCCACTTT.

This clonotype was observed at least ten times. One end of the junction varies from germline; a read error may be responsible. The chain links TRBV29-1 to TRBJ1-1; D not certain. The germline V gene encodes CDR1 SQVTM and CDR2 ANQGSEA. This CDR3 spans 12 amino acids. The CDR3 sequence is CSVEVGNIEAFF. In DNA form, the CDR3 reads TGCAGCGTTGAAGTAGGGAACATTGAAGCTTTCTTT.

In regard to this clonotype: Germline and junction disagree at one end, which may indicate a read error. The chain recombines TRBV5-6 with TRBJ2-7; D possibly corresponds to TRBD2 (6 bases). The length of the CDR3 is 15 residues. The germline V gene encodes CDR1 SGHDT and CDR2 YYEEEE. CDR3 in DNA: TGTGCCAGCACCTTTGGCACCGGAGGGTCCTACGGGCAGTACTTC. It is translated as CASTFGTGGSYGQYF.

On this clonotype itself: Compared with germline, one end of the junction differs, possibly owing to a read error. The rearrangement links TRBV6-1 to TRBJ2-5; unclear D gene. Germline lookup yields CDR1 MNHNS and CDR2 SASEGT. The CDR3 spans 16 residues. The CDR3: CAISELRSQRLETQYF. As DNA, the CDR3 is TGTGCCATCAGTGAGCTACGGTCCCAACGGTTAGAGACCCAGTACTTC.

A few counts support this clonotype. The J gene is TRBJ1-1, the V gene TRBV7-9; 11 bases match TRBD1. Trimming took 5 bases from V and 3 from J; bases not matched to a gene: 5. The CDR3 loop spans 15 amino acids. From germline, CDR1 is SEHNR and CDR2 FQNEAQ (reference sequence). The CDR3 is CASSHWTGGDTEAFF. In DNA form, the CDR3 reads TGTGCCAGCAGCCACTGGACAGGGGGCGACACTGAAGCTTTCTTT.

The chain has TRBV28 and TRBJ2-5; TRBD2 matches 14 bases. The germline gives CDR1 MDHEN, CDR2 SYDVKM. The V gene end was trimmed by 6 bases and the J gene end by 7 bases; junction bases not matched to a gene: 7. CDR3 length: 15 residues. CDR3 in amino acids: CASRKGLAGAGTQYF. Here the CDR3 DNA reads TGTGCCAGCAGAAAGGGACTAGCGGGGGCTGGGACCCAGTACTTC. Complete variable domain (other parts from reference TRBV28 and TRBJ2-5): DVKVTQSSRYLVKRTGEKVFLECVQDMDHENMFWYRQDPGLGLRLIYFSYDVKMKEKGDIPEGYSVSREKKERFSLILESASTNQTSMYLCASRKGLAGAGTQYFGPGTRLLVL.

As for this clonotype: This could be a read error, since a much larger clone is one nucleotide away. V gene TRBV4-1 combines with J gene TRBJ1-6; D gene ambiguous. Per the germline V gene, CDR1 is MGHRA and CDR2 is YSYEKL. The CDR3 has 16 amino acids. The CDR3 reads CVSSPRVGNHNSPLHF. CDR3 nucleotides: TGCGTCAGCAGCCCACGGGTAGGCAACCATAATTCACCCCTCCACTTT.

This clonotype showed up many times. V usage is TRBV12-3 or TRBV12-4 and J usage is TRBJ2-2; 7 bases fit TRBD2. The V segment lost 7 bases and the J segment 4 bases; nucleotides outside the gene matches: 9. The CDR3 loop spans 15 amino acids. Here the CDR3 DNA reads TGTGCCAGCACCATGGGGGGGAGAGTCACCGGGGAGCTGTTTTTT. This translates into CASTMGGRVTGELFF.

Points on this clonotype: Mismatch with germline at one junction end may stem from a read error. V and J are TRBV5-1 and TRBJ2-1; D not certain. Germline lookup yields CDR1 SGHRS and CDR2 YFSETQ. This CDR3 is 15 amino acids long. CDR3 bases: TGCGCCAGCAGCTTGAAACTGGGCCGATTCAATGAGCAGTCCTTC. Translating it yields CASSLKLGRFNEQSF.

CDR3: CASSLRLAGVTDTQYF. CDR3 in DNA: TGTGCCAGCAGCTTACGACTAGCGGGAGTTACGGATACGCAGTATTTT. This chain links TRBV11-2 with TRBJ2-3; 12 bases map to TRBD2. Germline V lookup: CDR1 SGHAT, CDR2 FQNNGV. Losses at the gene ends were 2 bases for V and 6 bases for J; bases not matched to a gene: 6. This CDR3 is built from 16 residues. Full variable domain (rest looked up from reference TRBV11-2 and TRBJ2-3): EAGVAQSPRYKIIEKRQSVAFWCNPISGHATLYWYQQILGQGPKLLIQFQNNGVVDDSQLPKDRFSAERLKGVDSTLKIQPAKLEDSAVYLCASSLRLAGVTDTQYFGPGTRLTVL.

As concerns this clonotype: Because the CDR3 is missing its conserved closing phenylalanine or tryptophan, this is likely a read error. The genes are TRBV7-9 and TRBJ2-1, with 9 bases lining up with TRBD2. This CDR3 is built from 15 residues. Germline-derived CDR1 and CDR2 are SEHNR and FQNEAQ (reference sequence). V was clipped by 2 bases and J by 5 bases; unmatched bases: 4. CDR3 amino acids: CASSLIAGAHNEQFS. The CDR3 nucleotides are TGTGCCAGCAGCTTAATAGCGGGGGCGCACAATGAGCAGTTCTCC.

This clonotype was picked up many times. The rearrangement uses TRBV5-8 and TRBJ1-1; 7 bases line up with TRBD1. This CDR3 has 15 amino acids. Germline V gene sequence: CDR1 SGHTS, CDR2 YDEGEE. The ends lost 3 bases at V and 10 bases at J; junction bases unmatched: 15. The CDR3 nucleotides are TGTGCCAGCAGCTCCGCAGCCTTGGGACAGCCCCGAGCTTTCTTT. It translates to CASSSAALGQPRAFF.

This clonotype was recorded many times. J is TRBJ2-3 and V is TRBV20-1; TRBD2 matches at 7 bases. The J segment lost 5 bases and the V segment lost 1 base, leaving 6 bases of the junction unmatched. CDR3 length: 14 amino acids. Germline CDR1 is DFQATT and CDR2 is SNEGSKA (reference sequence). CDR3: CSARVSAGLDTQYF. DNA for the CDR3: TGCAGTGCTAGAGTCTCAGCGGGGCTAGATACGCAGTATTTT.

In its sample, this clonotype is medium-sized. J is TRBJ2-7 and V is TRBV7-9, with 7 positions matching TRBD2. The junction had 9 bases not matched to a gene; V was cut back by 3 bases and J by 7 bases. The CDR3 totals 14 residues. Germline CDR1 SEHNR, CDR2 FQNEAQ (reference sequence). This CDR3 reads CASSLGEGSGEQYV. CDR3 nucleotides: TGTGCCAGCAGCTTGGGGGAGGGGAGTGGAGAGCAGTACGTC.

This chain links TRBV6-4 with TRBJ2-1; 12 nucleotides match TRBD2. This CDR3 has 16 residues. J gave up 3 bases and V 3 bases, and 3 bases lay outside the gene matches. In germline, CDR1 is MRHNA, CDR2 SNTAGT. Here the CDR3 reads CASSELAGGDYNEQFF. In DNA form, the CDR3 reads TGTGCCAGCAGTGAGCTAGCGGGGGGGGACTACAATGAGCAGTTCTTC.

In this sample, this clonotype turned up a few times. The chain combines TRBV30 with TRBJ1-1, with D hard to call. CDR3 length: 12 residues. Germline lookup yields CDR1 GTSNPN and CDR2 SVGIG (reference sequence). Deletions cut 7 bases from V and 2 bases from J, with 11 bases between. In DNA form, the CDR3 reads TGTGCCTCGAACCGTAGAAACACTGAAGCTTTCTTT. It encodes CASNRRNTEAFF.

For this clonotype: At one boundary the junction diverges from the germline segment, which might be a read error. This chain joins TRBV7-9 and TRBJ1-1; no reliable D call. The CDR3 runs to 16 residues. Germline CDR1 SEHNR, CDR2 FQNEAQ (reference sequence). The CDR3 DNA reads TGTGCCAGCAGCTTAGACTTCGTAGAGGGTTACACTGAAGCTTCCTTT. This translates into CASSLDFVEGYTEASF.

The V gene is TRBV29-1, the J gene TRBJ2-3, with D tentatively TRBD1 (5 bases). From germline, CDR1 is SQVTM and CDR2 ANQGSEA. Trimming took 1 base from V and 6 from J, leaving 5 bases between them. CDR3 size: 11 residues. The CDR3 DNA reads as TGCAGCGTTGAAGGGGGCGATACGCAGTATTTT. This gives the protein CSVEGGDTQYF.

This clonotype was seen many times. The V and J genes are TRBV5-8 and TRBJ2-1; D gene ambiguous. Trimming shortened V by 4 bases and J by 2 bases, and 13 bases separated the two germline ends. Germline CDR1 reads SGHTS; CDR2 reads YDEGEE. The CDR3 spans 15 residues. CDR3 protein: CASSRPKDTYNEQFF. CDR3 in DNA: TGTGCCAGCAGCCGGCCAAAAGATACCTACAATGAGCAGTTCTTC.

The chain has TRBV4-1 and TRBJ2-2; D uncertain. The CDR3 runs to 13 residues. Germline V gene data show CDR1 as MGHRA and CDR2 as YSYEKL. V shed 0 bases and J shed 5 bases, with 4 bases lying between them. The CDR3 reads CASSQDGTGELFF. The CDR3 DNA is TGCGCCAGCAGCCAAGACGGAACCGGGGAGCTGTTTTTT.

This chain uses TRBV9 with TRBJ2-3; no definite D call. The V end lost 4 bases, the J end lost 6 bases, and 15 bases lay between the germline ends. This CDR3 comprises 14 residues. CDR1 and CDR2 from the germline V gene are SGDLS and YYNGEE. The CDR3 loop reads CASSSGRMFDTQYF. The CDR3 DNA sequence: TGTGCCAGCAGCTCAGGACGTATGTTCGATACGCAGTATTTT.

J is TRBJ1-5 and V is TRBV24-1, with TRBD1 matching over 9 bases. This CDR3 contains 15 residues. V lost 5 bases to trimming and J lost 5 bases; unmatched junction nucleotides: 6. Germline V lookup: CDR1 KGHDR, CDR2 SFDVKD. CDR3 protein: CATSGKDRGDQPQHF. The DNA of the CDR3 is TGTGCCACCAGTGGGAAGGACAGGGGTGATCAGCCCCAGCATTTT.

This clonotype was seen at least ten times. This chain joins TRBV12-5 and TRBJ2-3, with 9 bases identical to TRBD1. The CDR3 has 17 residues. V lost 1 base and J lost 3; bases outside the gene matches: 8. In germline, CDR1 is LGHNT, CDR2 FRNRAP. The CDR3 protein is CASGLGHRGRSTDTQYF. CDR3 DNA sequence: TGTGCTAGTGGTTTGGGCCACAGGGGGCGGTCGACAGATACGCAGTATTTT. Full variable domain (outside the CDR3, taken from reference TRBV12-5 and TRBJ2-3): DARVTQTPRHKVTEMGQEVTMRCQPILGHNTVFWYRQTMMQGLELLAYFRNRAPLDDSGMPKDRFSAEMPDATLATLKIQPSEPRDSAVYFCASGLGHRGRSTDTQYFGPGTRLTVL.

The V and J genes are TRBV10-3 and TRBJ2-6; D is unclear. The germline V gene encodes CDR1 ENHRY and CDR2 SYGVKD. The ends were cut back, 5 bases at V and 0 bases at J, with 14 bases in the middle. CDR3 length equals 17 residues. The CDR3 DNA is TGTGCCATCAGTTCGACCCCGATTAGCTCTGGGGCCAACGTCCTGACTTTC. It translates to CAISSTPISSGANVLTF.

Judged by abundance, this clonotype is medium-sized. This chain joins TRBV19 and TRBJ1-6; no reliable D call. The CDR3 covers 13 residues. The V and J ends lost 8 bases and 8 bases respectively, with 13 bases between them. CDR1 is LNHDA and CDR2 is SQIVND in the germline V gene (reference sequence). CDR3 region: CASRTVGDSPLHF. The CDR3 region has the DNA TGTGCCAGTCGGACGGTGGGCGATTCACCCCTCCACTTT.